A single sample is the source of the 26 T cell receptor beta chains below, sequenced in a study of blood T cell repertoires in COVID-19. Repertoires were generated with immunoSEQ multiplex PCR, while TCRdb's copy carries only in-frame clones and drops some. The sample comprises roughly 130,000 clones, about 80% of which are singletons, and roughly 3% rests with the top ten. Sequencing input: peripheral blood. The origin of the receptors is a woman older than 75 with acute or convalescent COVID-19.

The chain is built from TRBV7-2 and TRBJ1-1; D is possibly TRBD1 (6 bases). Germline CDR1 and CDR2: SGHTA and FQGNSA. This CDR3 spans 15 amino acids. V was pared by 5 bases and J by 1 base, with 14 bases between. The CDR3 sequence: CASSTRQDGNTEAFF. CDR3 DNA: TGTGCCAGCAGCACGCGACAGGATGGGAACACTGAAGCTTTCTTT.

The chain carries TRBV14 and TRBJ1-2; D gene unclear. This CDR3 has 12 residues. V was pared by 4 bases and J by 4 bases, with 7 bases between. Germline CDR1 reads SGHDN; CDR2 reads FVKESK. The CDR3 region has the DNA TGTGCCAGCAGCCGAGGGTTCTATGGCTACACCTTC. Residues: CASSRGFYGYTF.

This clone has just one count. The rearrangement links TRBV5-4 to TRBJ1-1; D is ambiguous. The CDR3 runs 14 residues. Looked up from germline, CDR1 is SGHNT and CDR2 is YYREEE (reference sequence). Trimming took off 2 bases at V and 3 bases at J, with 11 bases between the two ends. The CDR3 loop is CASSFGTEDTEAFF. The CDR3, as DNA: TGTGCCAGCAGCTTCGGTACGGAGGACACTGAAGCTTTCTTT.

The rearrangement joins TRBV7-6 to TRBJ2-3; 12 nucleotides match TRBD2. The germline CDR1 and CDR2 sequences are SGHVS and FNYEAQ. V dropped 1 base and J dropped 4; count of bases not matched to a gene: 3. The CDR3 runs 16 residues. CDR3 loop: CASSLGLAGAADTQYF. DNA of the CDR3: TGTGCCAGCAGCTTAGGACTAGCGGGGGCTGCAGATACGCAGTATTTT.

The gene calls are TRBV12-3 or TRBV12-4 and TRBJ1-1; 7 positions match TRBD1. This CDR3 spans 13 amino acids. V lost 2 bases, J lost 5 bases, and 2 bases stayed unmatched. The chain's CDR3 is CASSLNRGTEAFF. The CDR3 DNA follows: TGTGCCAGCAGTTTAAACAGGGGAACTGAAGCTTTCTTT.

This clone has more than one count but fewer than ten. At the DNA level, this CDR3 is encoded by other sequences in the same sample as well. This chain connects TRBV7-2 to TRBJ1-1; D is possibly TRBD1 (5 bases). V lost 5 bases, J lost 6 bases, and 10 bases lay in between. Per germline, CDR1 SGHTA and CDR2 FQGNSA. The CDR3 is made up of 12 amino acids. The DNA of the CDR3 is TGTGCCAGCAGCCCGCAGGGTTCTGAAGCTTTCTTT. Translated, it gives CASSPQGSEAFF. The full variable domain, rest sourced from reference TRBV7-2 and TRBJ1-1, is GAGVSQSPSNKVTEKGKDVELRCDPISGHTALYWYRQSLGQGLEFLIYFQGNSAPDKSGLPSDRFSAERTGGSVSTLTIQRTQQEDSAVYLCASSPQGSEAFFGQGTRLTVV.

This clone was counted a few times. V and J are TRBV7-3 and TRBJ1-1; tentative D call: TRBD1 (6 bases). CDR1 and CDR2 from the germline V gene are SGHTA and FQGTGA. This CDR3 is 14 amino acids long. Trimming removed 1 base from V and 4 bases from J, with 10 bases in between. This CDR3 is CASSLNTGSTEAFF. In nucleotides, the CDR3 is TGTGCCAGCAGCTTAAACACAGGGTCCACTGAAGCTTTCTTT.

The V and J genes are TRBV5-1 and TRBJ2-7; 7 bases align to TRBD1. V shed 6 bases, J shed 3 bases, and the junction held 6 bases outside the gene matches. The CDR3 has 13 residues. The germline V gene encodes CDR1 SGHRS and CDR2 YFSETQ. This CDR3 reads CASTRGQGYEQYF. CDR3 in DNA: TGCGCCAGCACGAGGGGGCAAGGCTACGAGCAGTACTTC.

This clone was detected a few times. The chain links TRBV15 to TRBJ2-2; D might be TRBD2 (6 bases). Deletions cut 0 bases from V and 4 bases from J, with 12 bases between. The germline CDR1 and CDR2 sequences are LNHNV and YYDKDF (reference sequence). The CDR3 consists of 16 residues. CDR3 DNA: TGTGCCACCAGCAGAGACTACAGGCGGGGCACCGGGGAGCTGTTTTTT. It specifies CATSRDYRRGTGELFF.

This chain connects TRBV5-1 to TRBJ1-2; D possibly corresponds to TRBD1 (5 bases). Per the germline V gene, CDR1 is SGHRS and CDR2 is YFSETQ. There are 15 residues in the CDR3. V was clipped by 4 bases and J by 5 bases, with 18 bases between them. CDR3 protein: CASSPEGRGRYGYTF. DNA of the CDR3: TGCGCCAGCAGCCCGGAGGGGAGGGGCAGATATGGCTACACCTTC.

The chain recombines TRBV5-4 with TRBJ1-1; D possibly corresponds to TRBD1 (5 bases). The germline V gene encodes CDR1 SGHNT and CDR2 YYREEE (reference sequence). V dropped 4 bases and J dropped 5 bases, with 18 bases sitting between them. The CDR3 loop spans 15 amino acids. The CDR3 sequence: CASSGAGPRTTEAFF. CDR3 nucleotide sequence: TGTGCCAGCAGCGGGGCGGGACCGCGAACAACTGAAGCTTTCTTT.

V usage is TRBV6-5 and J usage is TRBJ1-1; maybe TRBD1 (6 bases). Per the germline V gene, CDR1 is MNHEY and CDR2 is SVGAGI. The germline V and J ends were trimmed by 5 bases and 3 bases, with 10 bases remaining between them. The CDR3 extends over 13 amino acids. This CDR3 reads CASSTQGYTEAFF. The CDR3 DNA follows: TGTGCCAGCAGTACACAGGGTTACACTGAAGCTTTCTTT.

The chain links TRBV6-1 to TRBJ2-5, with D maybe TRBD2 (5 bases). This CDR3 spans 16 amino acids. The ends were cut back, 0 bases at V and 5 bases at J, with 16 bases in the middle. Germline CDR1 MNHNS, CDR2 SASEGT. CDR3 in amino acids: CASSEARSETGETQYF. The DNA of the CDR3 is TGTGCCAGCAGTGAAGCTAGGAGCGAGACGGGGGAGACCCAGTACTTC.

The chain uses TRBV7-6 and TRBJ2-7; D may be TRBD1 (5 bases). CDR1 is SGHVS and CDR2 is FNYEAQ in the germline V gene. The CDR3 is 13 amino acids. With 2 bases removed from V and 3 bases from J, the gap between germline ends came to 8 bases. The CDR3 loop reads CASSLSRDYEQYF. The CDR3 DNA sequence: TGTGCCAGCAGCTTAAGCAGGGACTACGAGCAGTACTTC.

The V call is TRBV5-1, the J call TRBJ1-1; unclear D gene. From germline, CDR1 is SGHRS and CDR2 YFSETQ. V shed 0 bases and J shed 11 bases, with 8 bases lying between them. The CDR3 has 11 residues. The CDR3 DNA follows: TGCGCCAGCAGCTTGGGGCCCTGGGCTTTCTTT. This gives the protein CASSLGPWAFF.

The rearrangement uses TRBV4-1 and TRBJ2-7; 8 bases are a match to TRBD1. This CDR3 is built from 15 residues. Germline CDR1 is MGHRA and CDR2 is YSYEKL. V lost 4 bases, J lost 1 base, and 6 bases stayed unmatched. CDR3 nucleotides: TGCGCCAGCAGCCCGGGACAGGTCCCGTCCTACGAGCAGTACTTC. Translation: CASSPGQVPSYEQYF.

For the CDR3, the DNA is TGCGCCAGCAGCTTGGAAGCGCTTTCGAACACTGAAGCTTTCTTT. Translated: CASSLEALSNTEAFF. J is TRBJ1-1 and V is TRBV5-1; D ambiguous. The germline V and J ends were trimmed by 0 bases and 1 base, with 10 bases remaining between them. Germline V gene sequence: CDR1 SGHRS, CDR2 YFSETQ. This CDR3 is 15 amino acids long.

This chain connects TRBV4-2 to TRBJ2-1, with D possibly matching TRBD1 (5 bases). The CDR3 sequence is 15 residues long. The V end lost 0 bases, the J end lost 8 bases, and 14 bases lay between the germline ends. Germline CDR1 and CDR2: LGHNA and YNFKEQ. CDR3 sequence reads: CASSQDLGRVDEQFF. The CDR3 DNA is TGTGCCAGCAGCCAAGATCTCGGCAGGGTTGATGAGCAGTTCTTC.

This chain uses TRBV4-2 with TRBJ2-7; D remains ambiguous. The V end was cut by 1 base, the J end by 2 bases, with 9 bases between. Germline V gene sequence: CDR1 LGHNA, CDR2 YNFKEQ. The CDR3 runs to 14 residues. In DNA form, the CDR3 reads TGTGCCAGCAGCCAAGCAGCGATTACCTACGAGCAGTACTTC. Its protein product is CASSQAAITYEQYF.

In this sample, this clone turned up once. CDR3 sequence: CASSDRGSNSDTQYF. CDR3 sequence (DNA): TGTGCCAGCAGTGATAGGGGGAGCAACTCAGATACGCAGTATTTT. The J gene is TRBJ2-3, the V gene TRBV6-1, with D possibly matching TRBD1 (6 bases). The CDR3 length is 15 residues. V lost 3 bases, J lost 4 bases, and 14 bases lay in between. From germline, CDR1 is MNHNS and CDR2 SASEGT.

The chain combines TRBV19 with TRBJ2-5; perhaps TRBD1 as D (5 bases). The germline CDR1 and CDR2 sequences are LNHDA and SQIVND (reference sequence). This CDR3 is built from 15 residues. The V gene lost 1 base and the J gene lost 5 bases, with 14 bases spanning the gap. In DNA, the CDR3 is TGTGCCAGTAGTATAGGGGGTGACAGTACTGAGACCCAGTACTTC. Translated: CASSIGGDSTETQYF.

This chain links TRBV27 with TRBJ2-5; D is perhaps TRBD1 (6 bases). Trimming stripped 11 bases from V and 7 bases from J, with 14 bases between. The V gene's germline CDR1 is MNHEY and CDR2 SMNVEV (reference sequence). The CDR3 loop spans 11 amino acids. The CDR3 reads CASIGGGTQYF. DNA for the CDR3: TGTGCCTCCATAGGGGGTGGGACCCAGTACTTC.

The J gene is TRBJ1-3, the V gene TRBV7-2; 7 nucleotides agree with TRBD1. Germline V gives CDR1 SGHTA, CDR2 FQGNSA. The J segment lost 6 bases and the V segment lost 7 bases, leaving 9 bases of the junction unmatched. The CDR3 runs to 14 residues. The CDR3: CASTLSRGTNTIYF. CDR3 sequence (DNA): TGTGCCAGCACCCTATCCAGGGGGACAAACACCATATATTTT.

This clone has only one observation. The chain has TRBV29-1 and TRBJ2-1; possibly TRBD1 for D (6 bases). The CDR3 runs 14 residues. V dropped 7 bases and J dropped 5 bases, with 18 bases sitting between them. Per the germline V gene, CDR1 is SQVTM and CDR2 is ANQGSEA. CDR3 sequence: CSAPRAGDNNEQFF. The DNA for the CDR3 is TGCAGCGCCCCACGGGCAGGGGATAACAATGAGCAGTTCTTC.

This chain joins TRBV11-3 and TRBJ2-1; 13 positions agree with TRBD2. The V gene end was trimmed by 4 bases and the J gene end by 4 bases; junction bases not matched to a gene: 7. Germline CDR1 reads SGHNT; CDR2 reads YENEEA. The CDR3 spans 17 residues. The chain's CDR3 is CASSSGTSGEHYNEQFF. The CDR3 coding sequence is TGTGCCAGCAGCTCGGGGACTAGCGGGGAGCATTACAATGAGCAGTTCTTC.

This CDR3 is CASSLGITGEAFF. CDR3 in DNA: TGTGCCAGCAGCTTAGGGATAACAGGGGAAGCTTTCTTT. The chain is built from TRBV7-9 and TRBJ1-1; D might be TRBD1 (6 bases). The V and J ends lost 1 base and 8 bases respectively, with 11 bases between them. The CDR3 runs 13 residues. Germline V gives CDR1 SEHNR, CDR2 FQNEAQ (reference sequence).